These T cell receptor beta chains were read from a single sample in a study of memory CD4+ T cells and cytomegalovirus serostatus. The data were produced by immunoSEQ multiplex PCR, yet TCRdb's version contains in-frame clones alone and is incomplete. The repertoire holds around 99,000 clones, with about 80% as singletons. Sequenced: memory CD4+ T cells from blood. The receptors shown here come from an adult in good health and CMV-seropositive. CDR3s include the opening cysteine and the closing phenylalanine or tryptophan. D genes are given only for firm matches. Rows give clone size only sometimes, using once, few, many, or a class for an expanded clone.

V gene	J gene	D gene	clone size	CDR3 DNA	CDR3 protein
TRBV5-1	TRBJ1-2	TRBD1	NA	TGCGCCAGCAGCTTGGTCTCCGGACAGGGGTATGGCTACACCTTC	CASSLVSGQGYGYTF
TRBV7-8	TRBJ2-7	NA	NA	TGTGCCAGCGGTTACCGGGGTAGCTACTACGAGCAGTACTTC	CASGYRGSYYEQYF
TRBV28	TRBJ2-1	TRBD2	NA	TGTGCCAGCAGTCCCTATTTCCTAGCGGGAGGACACAATGAGCAGTTCTTC	CASSPYFLAGGHNEQFF
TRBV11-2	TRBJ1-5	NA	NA	TGTGCCAGCAGCCTGATTCCGGATCAGCCCCAGCATTTT	CASSLIPDQPQHF
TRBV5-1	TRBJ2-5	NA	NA	TGCGCCAGCAGCTTAGGTGTGCAAGAGACCCAGTACTTC	CASSLGVQETQYF
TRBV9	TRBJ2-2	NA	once	TGTGCCAGCAGAGCTACGGGATCCAACACCGGGGAGCTGTTTTTT	CASRATGSNTGELFF
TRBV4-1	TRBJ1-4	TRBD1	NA	TGCGCCAGCAGCGCCTCAACAGGGGCTGCGGCTTCTAATGAAAAACTGTTTTTT	CASSASTGAAASNEKLFF
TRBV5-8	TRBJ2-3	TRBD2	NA	TGTGCCAGCAGCCCCGGGACTAGCGGGAGAGGGGGTTTCGACACAGATACGCAGTATTTT	CASSPGTSGRGGFDTDTQYF
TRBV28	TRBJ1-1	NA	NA	TGTGCCAGCAGTTTATATCGCATGAGCGCTTTCTTT	CASSLYRMSAFF
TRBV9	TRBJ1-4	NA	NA	TGTGCCAGCAGCGTAAGGCCGTTGATGGGGATTAATGAAAAACTGTTTTTT	CASSVRPLMGINEKLFF